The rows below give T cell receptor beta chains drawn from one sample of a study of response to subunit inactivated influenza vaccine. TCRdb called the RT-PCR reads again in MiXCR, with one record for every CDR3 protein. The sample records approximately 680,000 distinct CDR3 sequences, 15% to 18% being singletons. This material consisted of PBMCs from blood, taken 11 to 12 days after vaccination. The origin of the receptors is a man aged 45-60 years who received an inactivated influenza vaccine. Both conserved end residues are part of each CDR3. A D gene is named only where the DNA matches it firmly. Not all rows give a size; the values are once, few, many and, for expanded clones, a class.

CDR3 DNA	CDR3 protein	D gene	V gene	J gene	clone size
TGTGCCAGCAGCTCAAACAGGGTTCAAGAGACCCAGTACTTC	CASSSNRVQETQYF	.	TRBV11-2	TRBJ2-5	.
TGCAGTGCTATGGACAGGGGGAGACTTCAGTTCTTC	CSAMDRGRLQFF	TRBD1	TRBV20-1	TRBJ2-1	few
TGTGCCAGCAGTGAATATCCTCCGGGACAGGAAGCCGGGGAGCTGTTTTTT	CASSEYPPGQEAGELFF	TRBD1	TRBV25-1	TRBJ2-2	.
TGTGCCAGCAGCGGTGATTTCTCTGGGGCCAACGTCCTGACTTTC	CASSGDFSGANVLTF	.	TRBV5-6	TRBJ2-6	.
TGTGCCAGCAGTTACAGGCTAGCGGGGGCCCAAGAGACCCAGTACTTC	CASSYRLAGAQETQYF	TRBD2	TRBV6-5	TRBJ2-5	.
TGCGCCAGCAGCTTGGTTGTCGCCGGCACTGAAGCTTTCTTT	CASSLVVAGTEAFF	.	TRBV5-1	TRBJ1-1	.
TGTGCCACCAGCCCCCGGGACAGTTTATATGGCTACACCTTC	CATSPRDSLYGYTF	TRBD1	TRBV15	TRBJ1-2	many
TGTGCCAGCAGGGCGGGGGTTACGGAGTTGGATACGCAGTATTTT	CASRAGVTELDTQYF	TRBD2	TRBV12-3/TRBV12-4	TRBJ2-3	few
TGTGCCAGCAGGGGGGACTCATCCTACGAGCAGTACTTC	CASRGDSSYEQYF	.	TRBV12-3/TRBV12-4	TRBJ2-7	few
TGCGCCAGCAGCGGGACCTACGAGGCCACCGGGGAGCTGTTTTTT	CASSGTYEATGELFF	.	TRBV5-1	TRBJ2-2	.
TGTGCCAGCAGCTCCACCCGACAGGGAAGGGGTAATTCACCCCTCCACTTT	CASSSTRQGRGNSPLHF	TRBD1	TRBV7-8	TRBJ1-6	.